What follows describes a single T cell receptor (beta chain). The sample belongs to a study of blood T cell repertoires in COVID-19. TCRdb's table, derived via immunoSEQ multiplex PCR, lists solely in-frame clones and lacks some. Of roughly 81,000 clones listed, 90% to 95% were seen once; the top ten hold 1.5% to 2%. V was pared by 3 bases and J by 7 bases, with 13 bases between. This CDR3 has 15 residues. In germline, CDR1 is SNHLY, CDR2 FYNNEI. The chain uses TRBV2 and TRBJ1-6; D is possibly TRBD1 (6 bases). This clonotype was obtained from a woman aged 45-65 years in a cohort sampled during active COVID-19. The sequencing sample was made of peripheral blood. CDR3 amino acids: CASSDGDRWNSPLHF. For the CDR3, the DNA is TGTGCCAGCAGTGATGGTGACAGGTGGAATTCACCCCTCCACTTT.